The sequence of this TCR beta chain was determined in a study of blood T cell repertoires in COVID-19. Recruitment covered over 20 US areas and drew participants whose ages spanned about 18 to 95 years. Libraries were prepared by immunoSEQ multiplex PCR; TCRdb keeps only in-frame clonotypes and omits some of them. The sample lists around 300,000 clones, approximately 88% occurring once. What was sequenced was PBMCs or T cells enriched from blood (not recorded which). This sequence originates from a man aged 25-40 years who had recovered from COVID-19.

The CDR3 region has the DNA TGTGCCAGCAGCTATGGACTAGCGGGGGGCCCGCTATTCTCCTACGAGCAGTACTTC. Its protein product is CASSYGLAGGPLFSYEQYF. This chain uses TRBV6-2 or TRBV6-3 with TRBJ2-7; 14 bases fit TRBD2. This CDR3 is built from 19 residues. After removal of 6 bases from V and 0 bases from J, the junction contained 13 bases not matched to a gene. The germline V gene has CDR1 MNHEY and CDR2 SVGEGT.